This paragraph reports one TCR beta chain. Its antigen specificity is not known. The sample holds no much larger clone one base away, and base qualities are not on file. This sample stems from a study of blood T cell repertoires in COVID-19 (dated by TCRdb to 2018 to 2021). In terms of the full investigation: Collaborator samples came from the United States, Italy and Spain and covered acute and convalescent phases of COVID-19. The prospective study material was composed of cDNA or gDNA derived from T cells, B-cell-depleted T cells, or PBMCs. The dataset comprised deeply sampled blood TCRbeta repertoires from subjects exposed to, actively infected with, or recovered from COVID-19. The repertoires were released in a freely available public database intended as a resource for research on the immune response to SARS-CoV-2. Samples were obtained from the ongoing ImmuneRACE study (first 160 participants) and from some 1,300 subjects provided by 6 global collaborators. A de-identified subject ID, COVID-19 status, age in years and sex were almost always included in the sample metadata. HLA class I and class II types, where available, came from metadata supplied by the sample provider rather than from assay-based typing. Study-level results and caveats: The amount of clinical and demographic metadata varied by source and participant and was provided uncurated.

One collaborating source in Seattle enrolled patients during active infection and followed them longitudinally through the course of disease. Collaborating institutions collected whole blood in K2EDTA tubes following their own protocols. Collaborator samples were shipped for TCRbeta analysis as frozen whole blood, isolated PBMCs, or DNA extracted from either sample type. TCRbeta CDR3 regions were amplified from genomic DNA by means of the immunoSEQ Assay, a bias-controlled multiplex PCR. Processing in the source paper ran as follows. The number of nucleated cells in each sample was estimated by amplification of reference gene primers within the assay. To quantify the absolute abundance of each unique TCRbeta CDR3 rearrangement, sequence reads were collapsed and filtered. For each sample, productive Simpson clonality was calculated by taking the square root of Simpson's diversity index across productive rearrangements. TCRdb took over this immuneACCESS table, retaining in-frame rearrangements with V and J assigned. Such tables are incomplete; in checked studies, under half of the missing clones stem from an unresolved V gene, and the remainder is unexplained. D and trimming come from the DNA, and the V and J calls and clone size come from that table. This sample gives about 330,000 clones in total; approximately 86% of them show up just once. The ten largest clones take up roughly 9.9% of the sample.

CDR1 and CDR2, per the germline V gene, are SGHTA and FQGTGA. Counted from cysteine to phenylalanine, this CDR3 has 17 amino acids. Of all the DNA, just the CDR3 is kept, 51 bases in frame from base 1. From V the trimming removes 5 bases and from J it removes 6 bases, while the gene matches leave 11 bases of the junction unaccounted for. Sequenced: peripheral blood. This TCR was recovered from a man aged 30 to 39 with COVID-19, enrolled during active disease. The sequence joins TRBV7-3 to TRBJ2-1; TRBD1 lines up with 12 middle nucleotides. DNA sequence: TGTGCCAGCAGCCCAATACCGGGACAGGGGGCGGTCAATGAGCAGTTCTTC. Translated, it reads CASSPIPGQGAVNEQFF.